One sample yielded the 21 T cell receptor beta chains listed below, sequenced in a study of early T cells in non-severe SARS-CoV-2 infection. MiXCR was run by TCRdb on the 5' RACE reads, yielding one entry per CDR3 protein. This sample has 70,000 or so distinct CDR3 sequences; around 15% occur once, and the top ten carry around an eighth. Material: whole blood. The source of these receptors is an adult who was a healthcare worker with PCR-confirmed SARS-CoV-2 infection or an uninfected control (not recorded which).

This clonotype was counted a few times. The chain has TRBV6-5 and TRBJ1-2; a possible D gene is TRBD1 (6 bases). The germline V gene has CDR1 MNHEY and CDR2 SVGAGI. The CDR3 is 14 amino acids. Trimming removed 4 bases from V and 5 bases from J, with 14 bases in between. CDR3 DNA sequence: TGTGCCAGCAGTTGGGCTACAGGGAAGTATGGCTACACCTTC. Protein sequence: CASSWATGKYGYTF.

This clonotype was observed at least ten times. The gene calls are TRBV6-2 or TRBV6-3 and TRBJ2-7, with a possible D match to TRBD2 (5 bases). This CDR3 is 14 amino acids long. V was cut by 0 bases and J by 5 bases, with 11 bases left in between. Germline V gene data show CDR1 as MNHEY and CDR2 as SVGEGT. CDR3 DNA sequence: TGTGCCAGCAGTTACTCGCGAGGGTTGGACGAGCAGTACTTC. The encoded protein is CASSYSRGLDEQYF.

The chain uses TRBV21-1 and TRBJ2-1. TRBV21-1 has pseudogene status. This CDR3 comprises 10 residues. In DNA form, the CDR3 reads TGTGCCACCGGAGTAAATGAGCAGTTCTTC. Encoded protein: CATGVNEQFF.

This clonotype was seen only a few times. The chain combines TRBV13 with TRBJ2-1; 11 nucleotides line up with TRBD2. Germline CDR1 reads PRHDT; CDR2 reads FYEKMQ (reference sequence). This CDR3 contains 18 residues. J lost 4 bases, V lost 5 bases, and 13 bases had no gene match. In nucleotides, the CDR3 is TGTGCCAGCAGCGGTAATAGCGGGGGGGCCTTGCCGTACAATGAGCAGTTCTTC. Its protein is CASSGNSGGALPYNEQFF. The full variable domain, rest sourced from reference TRBV13 and TRBJ2-1, is AAGVIQSPRHLIKEKRETATLKCYPIPRHDTVYWYQQGPGQDPQFLISFYEKMQSDKGSIPDRFSAQQFSDYHSELNMSSLELGDSALYFCASSGNSGGALPYNEQFFGPGTRLTVL.

The V call is TRBV19, the J call TRBJ2-1; tentative D call: TRBD2 (6 bases). The CDR3 has 16 residues. Per germline, CDR1 LNHDA and CDR2 SQIVND (reference sequence). Between the trimmed V and J ends, which lost 4 bases and 2 bases, there was a span of 15 bases. CDR3 bases: TGTGCCAGTAGTAGATCTGGGGGGAACCCCTACAATGAGCAGTTCTTC. Its protein is CASSRSGGNPYNEQFF.

The V and J genes are TRBV6-5 and TRBJ1-2; the match to TRBD1 covers 11 bases. Germline CDR1 and CDR2: MNHEY and SVGAGI. The ends lost 5 bases at V and 2 bases at J; junction bases unmatched: 13. The CDR3 has 18 residues. The CDR3 sequence is CASSTLRTGGPKNYGYTF. Written as DNA, the CDR3 is TGTGCCAGCAGTACACTGCGGACAGGGGGCCCAAAGAACTATGGCTACACCTTC.

The genes are TRBV20-1 and TRBJ2-7; 7 nucleotides agree with TRBD1. The germline V gene encodes CDR1 DFQATT and CDR2 SNEGSKA (reference sequence). With 6 bases clipped from V and 7 bases from J, the junction kept 9 bases outside the gene matches. CDR3 length equals 12 residues. The CDR3 sequence: CSAVQGLGEQYF. CDR3 bases: TGCAGTGCAGTACAGGGGCTTGGGGAGCAGTACTTC.

This clonotype was observed at least ten times. The V gene is TRBV2, the J gene TRBJ2-2; a weak D match, TRBD1 (6 bases). V was clipped by 6 bases and J by 4 bases, with 12 bases between them. The CDR3 sequence is 14 residues long. Germline V gene data show CDR1 as SNHLY and CDR2 as FYNNEI. This CDR3 is CASRLGTPTGELFF. CDR3 bases: TGTGCCAGCAGACTCGGGACACCCACCGGGGAGCTGTTTTTT.

This chain connects TRBV3-1 to TRBJ1-6; 8 bases align to TRBD1. The germline gives CDR1 LGHDT, CDR2 YNNKEL (reference sequence). Trimming removed 5 bases from V and 7 bases from J; junction bases left unmatched: 4. This CDR3 is built from 14 residues. The CDR3 bases are TGTGCCAGCAGCTCCCGGACAGGGAATTCACCCCTCCACTTT. This encodes CASSSRTGNSPLHF.

At least ten counts were recorded for this clonotype. The limits of the CDR3 on the DNA are not certain, so only TCRdb's listed CDR3 is given. The V and J genes are TRBV9 and TRBJ1-6. A total of 14 residues make up the CDR3, ends included. Germline CDR1 reads SGDLS; CDR2 reads YYNGEE. CDR3 amino acids: CASWRGREIHPSTF.

This clonotype has more than one count but fewer than ten. The chain uses TRBV29-1 and TRBJ1-1, with 8 bases matching TRBD1. CDR1 and CDR2 from the germline V gene are SQVTM and ANQGSEA. CDR3 size: 12 residues. The J segment lost 5 bases and the V segment lost 4 bases, leaving 3 bases of the junction unmatched. CDR3 in DNA: TGCAGCGTTGTAACAGGGGGTACTGAAGCTTTCTTT. It is translated as CSVVTGGTEAFF.

This clonotype occurred many times. The rearrangement links TRBV2 to TRBJ2-3; D gene ambiguous. Trimming stripped 5 bases from V and 0 bases from J, with 12 bases between. The CDR3 is 15 amino acids. Germline values: CDR1 SNHLY, CDR2 FYNNEI. CDR3 sequence (DNA): TGTGCCAGCAGTACCGGGCCCGCTAGCACAGATACGCAGTATTTT. Its protein product is CASSTGPASTDTQYF.

This clonotype was seen only a few times. The J gene is TRBJ1-2, the V gene TRBV7-8; D unresolved. The CDR3 is 13 residues long. Trimming cost V 5 bases and J 3 bases, with 10 bases left between them. Germline lookup yields CDR1 SGHVS and CDR2 FQNEAQ. CDR3 residues: CASSRTTYYGYTF. The DNA for the CDR3 is TGTGCCAGCAGCCGCACAACCTACTATGGCTACACCTTC.

This chain links TRBV29-1 with TRBJ2-3; 8 bases line up with TRBD2. The CDR3 spans 12 residues. Germline CDR1 and CDR2: SQVTM and ANQGSEA. V was clipped by 5 bases and J by 8 bases; unmatched bases: 6. In DNA form, the CDR3 reads TGCAGCGTTAACGGGGGGGCCGGTACGCAGTATTTT. It yields the protein CSVNGGAGTQYF.

This clonotype was counted many times. V is TRBV15 and J is TRBJ1-6; 9 positions match TRBD1. The V segment lost 1 base and the J segment 5 bases; nucleotides outside the gene matches: 0. From germline, CDR1 is LNHNV and CDR2 YYDKDF (reference sequence). The CDR3 length is 15 residues. The chain's CDR3 is CATSRGTGDNSPLHF. The CDR3 DNA reads as TGTGCCACCAGCAGAGGGACAGGGGATAATTCACCCCTCCACTTT.

This clonotype was seen more than once but under ten times. The chain recombines TRBV7-3 with TRBJ1-1; 7 positions agree with TRBD1. The junction had 14 bases not matched to a gene; V was cut back by 4 bases and J by 3 bases. Germline V lookup: CDR1 SGHTA, CDR2 FQGTGA. The CDR3 totals 17 residues. CDR3 in amino acids: CASSSTGVRSVDTEAFF. DNA for the CDR3: TGTGCCAGCAGCTCTACAGGGGTTCGCAGTGTTGACACTGAAGCTTTCTTT.

This clonotype was detected a few times. V usage is TRBV10-3 and J usage is TRBJ2-7; 8 nucleotides match TRBD2. Germline trimming cut 7 bases from V and 0 bases from J; bases unmatched to any gene: 5. The CDR3 contains 14 residues. CDR1 and CDR2 from the germline V gene are ENHRY and SYGVKD. CDR3 DNA: TGTGCCATCACGGGGCGGGGGGACTCCTACGAGCAGTACTTC. Translating it yields CAITGRGDSYEQYF.

V and J are TRBV9 and TRBJ1-1; the D is unclear. The CDR3 loop spans 14 amino acids. Germline V CDR1 and CDR2: SGDLS, YYNGEE. V lost 0 bases to trimming and J lost 3 bases, with 9 bases between them. CDR3 in amino acids: CASSVAQVDTEAFF. In nucleotides, the CDR3 is TGTGCCAGCAGCGTAGCCCAGGTTGACACTGAAGCTTTCTTT.

The chain uses TRBV28 and TRBJ2-7, with unresolved D. Germline loops: CDR1 MDHEN, CDR2 SYDVKM. This CDR3 contains 12 residues. V was shortened by 10 bases and J by 5 bases, with 15 bases between the two germline ends. The CDR3 region is CATLDRADEQYF. In nucleotides, the CDR3 is TGTGCCACCTTGGACCGGGCCGACGAGCAGTACTTC.

This clonotype was seen a few times. The rearrangement joins TRBV29-1 to TRBJ1-6; 8 positions agree with TRBD1. CDR3 length equals 13 residues. V shed 7 bases and J 7 bases; nucleotides not matched to a gene: 6. The V gene's germline CDR1 is SQVTM and CDR2 ANQGSEA. Written as DNA, the CDR3 is TGCAGCGCTGGACAGGGAGGGAATTCACCCCTCCACTTT. As protein: CSAGQGGNSPLHF.

This clonotype was seen more than once but under ten times. The rearrangement uses TRBV20-1 and TRBJ1-5; possible D gene TRBD1, 6 bases. The CDR3 has 14 residues. Per the germline V gene, CDR1 is DFQATT and CDR2 is SNEGSKA (reference sequence). Trimming took 6 bases from V and 5 from J, leaving 17 bases between them. The CDR3 DNA is TGCAGTGCCGCAACCAGGGGTGGTTATCAGCCCCAGCATTTT. This translates into CSAATRGGYQPQHF.